This T cell receptor beta chain was sequenced in a study of T-cell reconstitution after alpha-beta-depleted transplantation in children. Study conclusions and caveats: Diversity of TCRbeta at day 60 was high in some patients, arising from surviving recipient T cells and thymic progenitors. Expanded graft clones, several hundred of them, were reportedly the source of alpha-beta T cells about two months after transplant. The main origin of T-cell counts and diversity one year after transplant was newly produced T cells.

V shed 8 bases and J shed 1 base, with 11 bases lying between them. CDR1 and CDR2 from the germline V gene are SQVTM and ANQGSEA. The CDR3 sequence is 12 residues long. At least ten counts were recorded for this clonotype. No antigen is known for it. Construction of the TCRbeta library involved unique molecular identifiers. MiXCR was run by TCRdb on the PCR reads, yielding one entry per CDR3 protein. The sample includes 280,000 or so distinct CDR3 sequences, around 10% of them seen just once. The clonotype comes from a male patient between 2 and 10 years old who had a stem cell transplant for chronic granulomatous disease, so the T cells may come from the graft donor. This chain links TRBV29-1 with TRBJ2-5; D is unresolved. Sequencing was performed on peripheral blood, taken 180 days after TCRalphabeta/CD19-depleted stem cell transplant. CDR3 bases: TGCAGCCACTCGAGAGCCCAAGAGACCCAGTACTTC. Residues: CSHSRAQETQYF.